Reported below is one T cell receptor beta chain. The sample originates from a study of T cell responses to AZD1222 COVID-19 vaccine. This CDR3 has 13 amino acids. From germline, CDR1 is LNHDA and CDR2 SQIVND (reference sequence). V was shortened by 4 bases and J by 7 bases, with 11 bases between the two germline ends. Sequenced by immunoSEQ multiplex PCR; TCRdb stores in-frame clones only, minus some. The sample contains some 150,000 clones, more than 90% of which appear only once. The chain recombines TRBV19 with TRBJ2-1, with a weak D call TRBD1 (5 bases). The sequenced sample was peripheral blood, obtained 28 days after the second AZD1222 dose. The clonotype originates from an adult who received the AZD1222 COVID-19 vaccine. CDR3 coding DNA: TGTGCCAGTAGTACACAGGAGACTAATGAGCAGTTCTTC. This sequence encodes CASSTQETNEQFF.